These 14 T cell receptor beta chains share one sample of origin, sequenced in a study of T cell repertoires in cytomegalovirus infection. TCRdb passed the reads through MiXCR, listing each CDR3 protein once. The profile covers nearly 650,000 distinct CDR3 sequences, with roughly 26% appearing a single time and 6.5% to 10% taken by the ten largest. Sequences were obtained from CD8+ T cells from PBMCs. Receptors were obtained from a human donor in good health (CMV status not recorded). Some clones in this sample may be carry-over from other donors' samples.

This clonotype appeared a few times. The chain's CDR3 is CATTGGTGFYEQYV. CDR3 DNA: TGTGCCACCACTGGCGGGACAGGATTCTACGAGCAGTACGTC. The chain is built from TRBV6-2 or TRBV6-3 and TRBJ2-7; TRBD1 matches at 8 bases. Germline V lookup: CDR1 MNHEY, CDR2 SVGEGT. Trimming at V came to 10 bases and at J to 3 bases, leaving 11 bases not matched to a gene. This CDR3 region has 14 residues.

This clonotype has ten or more counts. The chain employs TRBV6-2 or TRBV6-3 and TRBJ2-7, with D perhaps being TRBD1 or TRBD2 (5 bases each). Germline values: CDR1 MNHEY, CDR2 SVGEGT. This CDR3 contains 13 residues. The germline V and J ends were trimmed by 8 bases and 3 bases, with 14 bases remaining between them. DNA for the CDR3: TGTGCCAGCGCCCGGGACGGCTTCTACGAGCAGTACGTC. It is translated as CASARDGFYEQYV.

The chain carries TRBV5-1 and TRBJ1-2; tentatively, D is TRBD1 (5 bases). The CDR3 covers 18 residues. The germline gives CDR1 SGHRS, CDR2 YFSETQ. Trimming took 0 bases from V and 3 from J, leaving 21 bases between them. CDR3 DNA: TGCGCCAGCAGCTTGGAGTGGGACGGGGGGTCCTCAGACTATGGCTACACCTTC. Its translation: CASSLEWDGGSSDYGYTF.

The chain carries TRBV4-1 and TRBJ2-1; 7 bases are shared with TRBD2. Trimming cost V 0 bases and J 15 bases; bases outside gene matches: 8. Germline-derived CDR1 and CDR2 are MGHRA and YSYEKL. The CDR3 runs to 13 residues. CDR3 sequence reads: CASSQESAGDPFF. The CDR3 DNA sequence: TGCGCCAGCAGCCAAGAGAGCGCGGGGGACCCGTTCTTC.

At least ten counts were recorded for this clonotype. Here the CDR3 reads CASSSSGILAANVLTF. DNA of the CDR3: TGTGCCAGCAGTTCATCCGGGATTCTGGCGGCCAACGTCCTGACTTTC. The chain recombines TRBV27 with TRBJ2-6; TRBD2 might be the D (5 bases). This CDR3 contains 16 residues. Per germline, CDR1 MNHEY and CDR2 SMNVEV (reference sequence). V shed 4 bases and J shed 6 bases, with 16 bases lying between them.

V and J are TRBV7-4 and TRBJ2-1; TRBD1 aligns across 8 bases. Germline assignment: CDR1 SGHVT and CDR2 SQSDAQ. With 6 bases clipped from V and 8 bases from J, the junction kept 6 bases outside the gene matches. This CDR3 has 13 amino acids. CDR3 amino acids: CASRRQGSYEQFF. Here the CDR3 DNA reads TGTGCCAGCAGACGACAGGGGTCCTATGAGCAGTTCTTC.

V is TRBV20-1 and J is TRBJ1-4; D gene unclear. CDR1 DFQATT and CDR2 SNEGSKA come from the germline V gene (reference sequence). V shed 1 base and J shed 5 bases, with 11 bases lying between them. The CDR3 is made up of 14 amino acids. The CDR3 nucleotides read TGCAGTGCTAGAGGGGTGGTCAAAAATGAAAAACTGTTTTTT. It encodes CSARGVVKNEKLFF.

About this clonotype: One end of the junction does not line up with germline, which may come from a read error. DNA of the CDR3: TGCGCGGGACCGGAGCCTTTAGGAGAGACCCAGTACTTC. Its protein product is CAGPEPLGETQYF. The chain employs TRBV7-9 and TRBJ2-5; tentative D call: TRBD2 (6 bases). The germline V gene has CDR1 SEHNR and CDR2 FQNEAQ (reference sequence). The CDR3 sequence is 13 residues long. Full variable domain (rest looked up from reference TRBV7-9 and TRBJ2-5): DTGVSQNPRHKITKRGQNVTFRCDPISEHNRLYWYRQTLGQGPEFLTYFQNEAQLEKSRLLSDRFSAERPKGSFSTLEIQRTEQGDSAMYLCAGPEPLGETQYFGPGTRLLVL.

Remarks on this clonotype: Germline is not matched at one junction end, which may reflect a read error. The chain carries TRBV28 and TRBJ2-5; D gene ambiguous. Germline-derived CDR1 and CDR2 are MDHEN and SYDVKM. This CDR3 spans 15 amino acids. CDR3: CANSSRLEKQETQYF. The CDR3 DNA reads TGTGCCAACAGTTCGAGACTTGAAAAACAAGAGACCCAGTACTTC.

This clonotype was counted at least ten times. The rearrangement joins TRBV7-6 to TRBJ2-3; tentative D call: TRBD1 (5 bases). Germline values: CDR1 SGHVS, CDR2 FNYEAQ. Trimming pared 5 bases from V and 5 bases from J, leaving 17 bases between. The CDR3 is 15 amino acids. The CDR3 region has the DNA TGTGCCAGCAGCCAACAGGCCGCGGCTCGAGATACGCAGTATTTT. Protein product: CASSQQAAARDTQYF.

This clonotype was observed a few times. V gene TRBV14 combines with J gene TRBJ2-1, with D possibly TRBD2 on 5 matching bases. CDR1 is SGHDN and CDR2 is FVKESK in the germline V gene. The V end was cut by 4 bases, the J end by 5 bases, with 12 bases between. CDR3 size: 14 residues. The CDR3 loop reads CASSPDYTNNEQFF. CDR3 sequence (DNA): TGTGCCAGCAGCCCTGACTATACAAACAATGAGCAGTTCTTC.

This clonotype was counted ten times or more. V is TRBV7-8 and J is TRBJ2-1; D assignment may be TRBD1 or TRBD2 (6 bases each). Germline V gene data show CDR1 as SGHVS and CDR2 as FQNEAQ. The CDR3 length is 16 residues. Trimming stripped 2 bases from V and 0 bases from J, with 11 bases between. The CDR3 nucleotides are TGTGCCAGCAGCTTAAGGGGGGCGAGCTCCTACAATGAGCAGTTCTTC. As protein: CASSLRGASSYNEQFF.

This clonotype was counted many times. This chain uses TRBV28 with TRBJ2-3, with 10 bases aligning to TRBD2. This CDR3 is 17 amino acids long. The germline gives CDR1 MDHEN, CDR2 SYDVKM. The V segment lost 3 bases and the J segment 2 bases; nucleotides outside the gene matches: 8. The CDR3: CASSFRGSGGNTDTQYF. As DNA, the CDR3 is TGTGCCAGCAGTTTTCGGGGTAGCGGGGGGAACACAGATACGCAGTATTTT.

Ten or more counts support this clonotype. This rearrangement joins TRBV7-2 to TRBJ1-2; maybe TRBD1 (5 bases). The CDR3 is 11 amino acids. The V end lost 7 bases, the J end lost 6 bases, and 9 bases lay between the germline ends. The germline CDR1 and CDR2 sequences are SGHTA and FQGNSA. CDR3 in DNA: TGTGCCAGCATCGGGACTCATGGCTACACCTTC. Its translation: CASIGTHGYTF.